A selection of T cell receptor beta chains follows, all from one sample in a study of blood T cells in healthy people across ages. One entry per CDR3 protein, called by TCRdb with MiXCR from the 5' RACE reads. The sample contains approximately 780,000 distinct CDR3 sequences, roughly 25% of which appear only once. This sample was also put to use in a study of T cells of mothers and their children.

The sample comprised blood. The source is a boy aged 10-17 years in good health. Both conserved end residues are part of each CDR3. A D gene is named only where the DNA matches it firmly. Not all rows give a size; the values are once, few, many and, for expanded clones, a class.

V gene,clone size,D gene,J gene,CDR3 protein,CDR3 DNA
TRBV20-1,.,.,TRBJ1-3,CSVMGSGNTIYF,TGCAGTGTGATGGGTTCTGGAAACACCATATATTTT
TRBV18,few,.,TRBJ1-3,CASSPLGADGNTIYF,TGTGCCAGCTCACCACTAGGGGCGGATGGAAACACCATATATTTT
TRBV4-2,few,.,TRBJ2-5,CASSQVWGSETQYF,TGTGCCAGCAGCCAAGTTTGGGGGAGCGAGACCCAGTACTTC
TRBV9,.,.,TRBJ2-5,CASSGRGAWGETQYF,TGTGCCAGCAGCGGGAGGGGGGCTTGGGGAGAGACCCAGTACTTC
TRBV11-2,few,.,TRBJ1-4,CASSWGRPNEKLFF,TGTGCCAGCAGCTGGGGACGGCCTAATGAAAAACTGTTTTTT
TRBV5-1,.,TRBD1,TRBJ1-1,CASSLTGGRTEALF,TGCGCCAGCAGCCTGACAGGGGGCCGGACTGAAGCTCTCTTT
TRBV19,.,.,TRBJ2-1,CASRGKGHNEQFF,TGTGCCAGTAGGGGGAAGGGACACAATGAGCAGTTCTTC
TRBV7-9,.,TRBD1,TRBJ1-4,CASSRRDRSNEKLFF,TGTGCCAGCAGCCGCCGGGACAGGTCTAATGAAAAACTGTTTTTT
TRBV20-1,.,TRBD1,TRBJ2-1,CSWDRGAYNEQFF,TGCAGCTGGGACAGGGGTGCCTACAATGAGCAGTTCTTC
TRBV12-3/TRBV12-4,few,.,TRBJ2-5,CASRDSGGGETQYF,TGTGCCAGCAGGGACAGTGGGGGGGGAGAGACCCAGTACTTC
TRBV4-2,few,.,TRBJ2-7,CASSYRGEGAYEQYF,TGTGCCAGCAGCTATAGAGGGGAAGGGGCCTACGAGCAGTACTTC
TRBV12-3/TRBV12-4,few,.,TRBJ2-7,CASRQGMFYEQYF,TGTGCCAGCAGACAGGGTATGTTCTACGAGCAGTACTTC
TRBV20-1,few,.,TRBJ2-5,CSARATGDGQETQYF,TGCAGTGCTAGAGCTACTGGGGACGGTCAAGAGACCCAGTACTTC
TRBV15,.,.,TRBJ2-7,CATSRDIAYEQYF,TGTGCCACCAGCAGAGACATAGCCTACGAGCAGTACTTC
TRBV12-3/TRBV12-4,.,TRBD1,TRBJ2-3,CASSPRTGSDTQYF,TGTGCCAGCAGCCCCAGGACAGGTTCGGATACGCAGTATTTT
TRBV12-3/TRBV12-4,few,TRBD2,TRBJ2-3,CASSLYLGGEMDTQYF,TGTGCCAGCAGTTTATATCTCGGGGGGGAAATGGATACGCAGTATTTT
TRBV28,.,.,TRBJ2-5,CASRAQGGGQETQYF,TGTGCCAGCCGGGCCCAGGGAGGGGGCCAAGAGACCCAGTACTTC
TRBV7-9,.,TRBD2,TRBJ2-4,CASSLQPGGLAKNIQYF,TGTGCCAGCAGCCTCCAACCGGGGGGTCTTGCCAAAAACATTCAGTACTTC
TRBV6-6,.,.,TRBJ1-3,CASSYSEGSGNTIYF,TGTGCCAGCAGTTACTCGGAAGGGTCGGGAAACACCATATATTTT
TRBV4-1,few,TRBD1,TRBJ1-6,CASSQPDRADSPLHF,TGCGCCAGCAGCCAACCCGACAGGGCGGATTCACCCCTCCACTTT
TRBV19,.,TRBD1,TRBJ2-1,CASKPTGENEQFF,TGTGCCAGTAAGCCGACAGGGGAAAATGAGCAGTTCTTC
TRBV7-3,.,TRBD1,TRBJ1-2,CASSTGTGPNYGYTF,TGTGCCAGCAGCACTGGGACAGGCCCCAACTATGGCTACACCTTC
TRBV5-1,few,TRBD1,TRBJ2-5,CASSLADRVEGETQYF,TGCGCCAGCAGCTTGGCGGACAGGGTGGAGGGAGAGACCCAGTACTTC
TRBV28,few,.,TRBJ1-3,CASSPAGRGSGNTIYF,TGTGCCAGCAGTCCCGCGGGACGGGGCTCTGGAAACACCATATATTTT